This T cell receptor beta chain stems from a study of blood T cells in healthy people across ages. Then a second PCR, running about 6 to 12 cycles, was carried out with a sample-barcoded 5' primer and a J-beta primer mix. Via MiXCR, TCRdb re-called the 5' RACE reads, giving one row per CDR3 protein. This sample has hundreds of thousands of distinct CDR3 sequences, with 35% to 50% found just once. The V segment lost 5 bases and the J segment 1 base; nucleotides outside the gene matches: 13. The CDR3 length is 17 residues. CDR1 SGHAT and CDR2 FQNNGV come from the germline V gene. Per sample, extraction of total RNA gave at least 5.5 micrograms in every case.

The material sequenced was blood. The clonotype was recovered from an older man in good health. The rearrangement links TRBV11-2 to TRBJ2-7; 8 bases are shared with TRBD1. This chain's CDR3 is CASSRAGAGGLSYEQYF. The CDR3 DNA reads TGTGCCAGCAGCCGAGCAGGGGCAGGGGGCCTTTCCTACGAGCAGTACTTC.